The clone carrying this T cell receptor (beta chain) was counted many times. The time point was: pre-sensitization, week 0. Treatment reported: therapeutic diphenylcyclopropenone sensitization with weekly scalp DPC. The data derive from a study of human T cells and chemical hapten exposure. Each CDR3 protein is one row after TCRdb ran MiXCR on the RACE reads. The sample has around 300,000 distinct CDR3 sequences; 4.5% to 7% are singletons. V was pared by 0 bases and J by 0 bases, with 6 bases between. The CDR3 is made up of 14 amino acids. Germline loops: CDR1 LGHNA, CDR2 YNFKEQ. The receptor's source is a woman younger than 35 with alopecia areata. Some clones in this sample may be carry-over from other donors' samples. The chain carries TRBV4-2 and TRBJ2-7; D uncertain. Sequences were derived from whole blood, sampled in connection with sensitization to the hapten diphenylcyclopropenone (DPC). DNA of the CDR3: TGTGCCAGCAGCCAAGACGGCAGCTCCTACGAGCAGTACTTC. Its protein product is CASSQDGSSYEQYF.